A selection of T cell receptor beta chains follows, all from one sample in a study of tumour-infiltrating T cells in Burkitt lymphoma. Measured with immunoSEQ multiplex PCR; TCRdb has only the in-frame clones, and not every one. The profile shows 43,000 or so clones, less than 35% of them singletons. Sequencing was carried out using tumor tissue. The receptors here all came from a human donor with Burkitt lymphoma. Each CDR3 is given with its conserved first and last residue. D genes are given only for firm matches. Clone size, where shown, is once, few, many, or a class for clones that have expanded.

TRBV5-1	few	TRBJ1-1	-	TGCGCCAGCAGCCTCAATGGGGGTGAGGCTGAAGCTTTCTTT	CASSLNGGEAEAFF
TRBV1	-	TRBJ2-3	-	TGCACCAGCAGCCACGAGCATACGCAGTATTTT	CTSSHEHTQYF
TRBV9	-	TRBJ2-2	-	TGTGCCAGCAGCGCGAATACTAGGGGGGTCGCCGGGGAGCTGTTTTTT	CASSANTRGVAGELFF
TRBV2	few	TRBJ2-7	-	TGTGCCAGCAGTGAAGCGCCCAAAACGGCCCACGAGCAGTACTTC	CASSEAPKTAHEQYF
TRBV7-6	-	TRBJ1-4	-	TGTGCCAGCAGCTCATTCATAAGCAATGAAAAACTGTTTTTT	CASSSFISNEKLFF
TRBV2	few	TRBJ2-5	TRBD2	TGTGCCAGCAATAGCGGGGGGCTGGCGGGGACCCAGTACTTC	CASNSGGLAGTQYF
TRBV4-2	few	TRBJ1-2	-	TGTGCCAGCAGTCTCTCGGGGGGCGGAAGTGGCTACACCTTC	CASSLSGGGSGYTF
TRBV6-1	few	TRBJ2-2	-	TGTGCCAGCAGTGAAAATTTTCAATGGGGGGTGACGAACACCGAGGAGCTGTTTTTT	CASSENFQWGVTNTEELFF
TRBV4-3	-	TRBJ2-2	-	TGCGCCAGCAGCCAAGAGAGTACGGGGAGGTACACCGGGGAGCTGTTTTTT	CASSQESTGRYTGELFF
TRBV10-3	few	TRBJ2-5	TRBD2	TGTGCCACCTCACTAGCGGGGGGGCCAGAGACCCAGTACTTC	CATSLAGGPETQYF